The present entry profiles one T cell receptor (beta chain) with its context. Germline-derived CDR1 and CDR2 are DFQATT and SNEGSKA (reference sequence). V lost 3 bases and J lost 0, with 11 bases in between. The CDR3 runs to 14 residues. These data are taken from a study of T cells in Graves' hyperthyroidism and ophthalmopathy. Study-level background: Peripheral blood was drawn at first diagnosis, prior to all treatment.

Researchers amplified the TCR beta CDR3 regions from RNA transcripts. An initial round of RT-PCR targeting the TCR CDR3 relied on the HTBI primer set. TCRdb ran MiXCR on the multiplex PCR reads and lists one entry per CDR3 protein. The sample yields around 300,000 distinct CDR3 sequences, approximately 15% seen once. Newly diagnosed patients aged 18 to 65 had hyperthyroidism of under 2 months' duration. Uncontrolled infection, other autoimmune disease, pregnancy or lactation barred patients from enrollment. Source material for PBMCs was around 10 ml fresh peripheral blood. This rearrangement joins TRBV20-1 to TRBJ1-2, with D possibly being TRBD1 (6 bases). The specimen was blood. The TCR was taken from a woman between 25 and 40 years old with Graves' hyperthyroidism. The CDR3 bases are TGCAGTGCTAGGGGGGGGCAGACTAACTATGGCTACACCTTC. It specifies CSARGGQTNYGYTF.